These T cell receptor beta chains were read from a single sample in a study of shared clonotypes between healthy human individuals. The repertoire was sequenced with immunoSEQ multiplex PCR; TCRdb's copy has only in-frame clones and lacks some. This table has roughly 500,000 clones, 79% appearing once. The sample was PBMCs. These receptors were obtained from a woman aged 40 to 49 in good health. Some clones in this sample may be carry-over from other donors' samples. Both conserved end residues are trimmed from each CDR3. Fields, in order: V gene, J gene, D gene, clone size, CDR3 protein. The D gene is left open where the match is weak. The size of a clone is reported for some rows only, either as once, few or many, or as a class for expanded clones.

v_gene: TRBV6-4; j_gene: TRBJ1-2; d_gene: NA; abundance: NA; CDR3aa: ASSQDHSNYGYT
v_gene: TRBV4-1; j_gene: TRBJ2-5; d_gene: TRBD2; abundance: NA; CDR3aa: ASSPRVAGGEQY
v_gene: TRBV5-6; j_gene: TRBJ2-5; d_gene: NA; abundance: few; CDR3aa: ASSWTGPTETQY
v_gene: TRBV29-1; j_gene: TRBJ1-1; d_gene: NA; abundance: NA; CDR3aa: SVVGAVNTEAF
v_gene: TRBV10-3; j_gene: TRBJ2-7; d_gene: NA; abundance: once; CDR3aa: AISERDPPLAATYEQY
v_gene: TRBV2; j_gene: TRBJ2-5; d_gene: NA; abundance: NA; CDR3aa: ACLRSDRPLEQY
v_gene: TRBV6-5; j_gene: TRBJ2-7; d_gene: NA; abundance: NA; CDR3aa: ASSQEREQY
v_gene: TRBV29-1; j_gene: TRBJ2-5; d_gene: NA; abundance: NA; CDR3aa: SVGGYMAQETQY
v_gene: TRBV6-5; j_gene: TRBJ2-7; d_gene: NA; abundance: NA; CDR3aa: ASSYGGGSYEQY
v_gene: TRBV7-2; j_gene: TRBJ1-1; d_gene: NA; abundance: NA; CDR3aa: ASSLQGPGNTEAF
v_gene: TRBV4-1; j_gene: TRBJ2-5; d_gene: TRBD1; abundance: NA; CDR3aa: ASSPRTGRWETQY
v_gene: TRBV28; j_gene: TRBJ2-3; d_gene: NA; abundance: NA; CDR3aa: ASSFGGLSTDTQY
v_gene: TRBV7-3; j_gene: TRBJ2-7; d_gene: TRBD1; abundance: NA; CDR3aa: ASSLGGQFGSYEQY
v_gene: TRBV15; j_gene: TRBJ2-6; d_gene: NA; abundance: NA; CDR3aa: ATSREGVSGANVLT
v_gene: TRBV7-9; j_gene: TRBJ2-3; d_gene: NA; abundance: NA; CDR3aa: ASGTQADTQY
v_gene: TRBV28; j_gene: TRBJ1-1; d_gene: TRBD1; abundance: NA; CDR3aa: ASSIPGQPPNTEAF
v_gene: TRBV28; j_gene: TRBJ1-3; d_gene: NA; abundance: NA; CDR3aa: ASSIGISGNTIY